A selection of T cell receptor beta chains follows, all from one sample in a study of blood T cell repertoires in COVID-19. TCRdb keeps only in-frame clones here, not all; method: immunoSEQ multiplex PCR. The profile shows tens of thousands of clones, 75% to 85% of them singletons. Material for sequencing was peripheral blood. All receptors derive from a woman between 55 and 75 years old with acute or convalescent COVID-19. Both conserved end residues are part of each CDR3. A D gene is named only where the DNA matches it firmly. Part of the rows lack a size; the others show once, few, many or a class for expanded clones.

>TRBV6-5|.|TRBJ2-7|.
CASSYSGTYEQYF
TGTGCCAGCAGTTACTCGGGGACTTACGAGCAGTACTTC
>TRBV5-6|.|TRBJ1-1|TRBD1
CASSSLDREDTEAFF
TGTGCCAGCAGCTCTTTGGACAGGGAGGACACTGAAGCTTTCTTT
>TRBV6-5|.|TRBJ2-7|.
CASSYMGSSYEQYF
TGTGCCAGCAGTTACATGGGCAGCTCCTACGAGCAGTACTTC
>TRBV6-5|.|TRBJ1-1|TRBD1
CASRAEDRLNTEAFF
TGTGCCAGCAGGGCCGAGGACAGGTTGAACACTGAAGCTTTCTTT
>TRBV18|.|TRBJ1-2|TRBD1
CASSPGTGINYGYTF
TGTGCCAGCTCACCCGGGACAGGGATTAACTATGGCTACACCTTC
>TRBV7-3|.|TRBJ2-5|TRBD2
CASSIGTSGKETQYF
TGTGCCAGCAGCATCGGGACTAGCGGGAAGGAGACCCAGTACTTC
>TRBV7-9|once|TRBJ1-5|TRBD1
CASSLITGASNQPQHF
TGTGCCAGCAGCTTAATTACAGGGGCTAGCAATCAGCCCCAGCATTTT
>TRBV30|.|TRBJ1-2|.
CAWSVGGGGYTF
TGTGCCTGGAGTGTGGGAGGGGGAGGCTACACCTTC
>TRBV14|.|TRBJ2-7|.
CASSQGLGSYEQYF
TGTGCCAGCAGCCAGGGGCTAGGGTCCTACGAGCAGTACTTC
>TRBV7-6|once|TRBJ2-2|TRBD2
CASSLVGLAGAANTGELFF
TGTGCCAGCAGCTTAGTGGGACTAGCGGGGGCCGCGAACACCGGGGAGCTGTTTTTT
>TRBV2|few|TRBJ1-4|TRBD1
CASRAPGQREKLFF
TGTGCCAGCAGGGCTCCGGGACAGAGAGAAAAACTGTTTTTT
>TRBV4-1|.|TRBJ2-7|.
CASSQDGRGPYEQYF
TGCGCCAGCAGCCAAGACGGGCGGGGCCCCTACGAGCAGTACTTC
>TRBV7-2|.|TRBJ1-5|TRBD1
CASSTRTGGIQPQHF
TGTGCCAGCAGCACCCGTACAGGGGGTATTCAGCCCCAGCATTTT
>TRBV10-3|once|TRBJ2-5|.
CAMEQRGETQYF
TGTGCCATGGAGCAAAGGGGAGAGACCCAGTACTTC
>TRBV5-1|.|TRBJ1-5|.
CASSLDGTPAGPQHF
TGCGCCAGCAGCTTGGATGGGACTCCTGCGGGGCCCCAGCATTTT
>TRBV6-1|.|TRBJ1-2|.
CASSDPGAPRGSNSF
TGTGCCAGCAGTGACCCTGGGGCTCCCAGGGGCAGCAATTCCTTC
>TRBV7-6|.|TRBJ1-3|.
CASSPQPSSGNTIYF
TGTGCCAGCAGCCCCCAACCTAGCTCTGGAAACACCATATATTTT
>TRBV6-1|.|TRBJ1-1|.
CASSEGNQGKAFF
TGTGCCAGCAGTGAAGGAAACCAGGGGAAAGCTTTCTTT
>TRBV5-1|.|TRBJ1-1|.
CASSRPGGEGTEAFF
TGCGCCAGCAGCCGCCCTGGGGGCGAAGGAACTGAAGCTTTCTTT
>TRBV4-1|.|TRBJ2-2|TRBD2
CASSQVAGGNTGELFF
TGCGCCAGCAGCCAAGTAGCGGGGGGGAACACCGGGGAGCTGTTTTTT
>TRBV7-9|few|TRBJ1-2|.
CASSYTGGSDGYTF
TGTGCCAGCAGCTACACGGGGGGCTCGGATGGCTACACCTTC
>TRBV5-1|.|TRBJ2-2|.
CASSPGTGELFF
TGCGCCAGCAGCCCCGGTACCGGGGAGCTGTTTTTT
>TRBV7-9|.|TRBJ1-2|.
CASRHGNDRIYGYTF
TGTGCCAGCAGGCATGGGAATGACAGGATCTATGGCTACACCTTC
>TRBV11-2|once|TRBJ1-3|.
CASSFSGAAGNTIYF
TGTGCCAGCAGCTTCAGCGGGGCGGCTGGAAACACCATATATTTT